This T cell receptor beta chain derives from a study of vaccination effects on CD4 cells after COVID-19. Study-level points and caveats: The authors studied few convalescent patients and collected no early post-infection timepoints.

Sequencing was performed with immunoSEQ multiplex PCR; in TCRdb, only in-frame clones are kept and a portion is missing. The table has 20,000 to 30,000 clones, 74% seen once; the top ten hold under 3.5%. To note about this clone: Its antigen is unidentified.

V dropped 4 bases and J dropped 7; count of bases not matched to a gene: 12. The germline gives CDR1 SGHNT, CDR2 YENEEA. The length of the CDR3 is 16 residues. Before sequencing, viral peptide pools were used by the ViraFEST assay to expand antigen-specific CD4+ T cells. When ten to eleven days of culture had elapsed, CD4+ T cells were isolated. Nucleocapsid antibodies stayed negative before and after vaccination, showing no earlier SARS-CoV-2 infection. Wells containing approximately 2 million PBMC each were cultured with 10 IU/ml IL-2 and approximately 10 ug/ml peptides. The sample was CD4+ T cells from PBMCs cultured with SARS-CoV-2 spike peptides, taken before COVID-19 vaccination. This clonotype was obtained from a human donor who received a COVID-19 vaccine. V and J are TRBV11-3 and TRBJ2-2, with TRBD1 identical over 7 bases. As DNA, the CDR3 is TGTGCCAGCAGCTCCCAGTTCGGCAGGGGGAGCGGGGAGCTGTTTTTT. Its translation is CASSSQFGRGSGELFF. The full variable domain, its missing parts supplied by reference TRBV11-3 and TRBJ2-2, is EAGVVQSPRYKIIEKKQPVAFWCNPISGHNTLYWYLQNLGQGPELLIRYENEEAVDDSQLPKDRFSAERLKGVDSTLKIQPAELGDSAVYLCASSSQFGRGSGELFFGEGSRLTVL.